This is a list of T cell receptor beta chains from one sample in a study of PD-1 blockade in classical Hodgkin lymphoma. Here immunoSEQ multiplex PCR was the method, and the copy in TCRdb shows in-frame clones only, minus some. This table has tens of thousands of clones, roughly 90% appearing once. Sample: peripheral blood mononuclear cells (PBMCs), taken at baseline. Every receptor here comes from a human donor with classical Hodgkin lymphoma. The CDR3 runs from the conserved cysteine through the conserved F or W. Each record gives: J gene, D gene, V gene, clone size, CDR3 DNA, CDR3 protein. D genes are given only for firm matches. A row's size may be missing; if present it is once, few, many or a size class.

TRBJ2-7,NA,TRBV7-2,NA,TGTGCCAGCAGCTTAGGTCGTATTGGGGTGAGCGAGCAGTACTTC,CASSLGRIGVSEQYF
TRBJ2-5,NA,TRBV27,NA,TGTGCCAGCAGACCCTGGGACCGAGGTCCAGAGACCCAGTACTTC,CASRPWDRGPETQYF
TRBJ2-2,NA,TRBV28,NA,TGTGCCAGCAGGCCGGGGGGCAATTCCCGCGGGGAGCTGTTTTTT,CASRPGGNSRGELFF
TRBJ1-6,TRBD1,TRBV6-6,NA,TGTGCCAGCAGTTACACCCCCGGGACAGGGACCTCACCCCTCCACTTT,CASSYTPGTGTSPLHF
TRBJ2-7,NA,TRBV5-1,NA,TGCGCCAGCAGCTTGGCAGGTTCCTACGAGCAGTACTTC,CASSLAGSYEQYF
TRBJ2-3,TRBD2,TRBV7-9,NA,TGTGCCAGCATGGGGACTAGCGGGAGTGGGGCAGATACGCAGTATTTT,CASMGTSGSGADTQYF
TRBJ2-1,TRBD2,TRBV27,NA,TGTGCCAGCAGTTATCCCGGGGGGGGATACAATGAGCAGTTCTTC,CASSYPGGGYNEQFF
TRBJ2-4,NA,TRBV5-1,few,TGCGCCAGCAGGCCAACAGGGCTCAACATTCAGTACTTC,CASRPTGLNIQYF
TRBJ2-3,TRBD2,TRBV11-1,NA,TGTGCCAGCAGCTCGACTAGCGGGAGATACACAGATACGCAGTATTTT,CASSSTSGRYTDTQYF
TRBJ2-7,NA,TRBV6-5,NA,TGTGCCAGCAGTTACGGGACTGGCAGCTCCTACGAGCAGTACTTC,CASSYGTGSSYEQYF
TRBJ1-4,TRBD1,TRBV6-1,few,TGTGCCAGCAGTGAGGGGACAGGTAGTGAAAAACTGTTTTTT,CASSEGTGSEKLFF
TRBJ2-5,TRBD1,TRBV25-1,NA,TGTGCCAGCCGGTCCCGGGACAGGGGAGCCCAAGAGACCCAGTACTTC,CASRSRDRGAQETQYF
TRBJ2-3,NA,TRBV9,NA,TGTGCCAGCAGCTCGGAGGGGTTTACCACAGATACGCAGTATTTT,CASSSEGFTTDTQYF
TRBJ1-4,NA,TRBV19,NA,TGTGCCAGTAGTATGGGGCAGGGGAGCCTTACGGAAAAACTGTTTTTT,CASSMGQGSLTEKLFF
TRBJ1-2,NA,TRBV19,NA,TGTGCCGGGGCACTATACCGCTACTATGGCTACACCTTC,CAGALYRYYGYTF
TRBJ1-5,NA,TRBV18,NA,TGTGCCAGCTCACCACTACAGACAAATCAGCCCCAGCATTTT,CASSPLQTNQPQHF
TRBJ1-5,TRBD1,TRBV19,NA,TGTGCCAGTAGCGCCAGGGGGCGCGGCAATCAGCCCCAGCATTTT,CASSARGRGNQPQHF
TRBJ2-2,NA,TRBV7-2,NA,TGTGCCAGCCTCTATTTGGGGGAGCTGTTTTTT,CASLYLGELFF
TRBJ1-5,TRBD1,TRBV28,NA,TGTGCCAGCAGTTTATTGGCAGGACAGGTCCTCAATCAGCCCCAGCATTTT,CASSLLAGQVLNQPQHF
TRBJ2-7,TRBD1,TRBV9,NA,TGTGCCAGCAGCGTAAAGGGACAGGGTTTAGACGAGCAGTACTTC,CASSVKGQGLDEQYF
TRBJ2-7,NA,TRBV29-1,NA,TGCAGCGTTCAACCTAATAGGGGGTACGAGCAGTACTTC,CSVQPNRGYEQYF
TRBJ2-1,TRBD2,TRBV19,NA,TGTGCCAGTAGTACTAGCGGAGGACCCTTCAATGAGCAGTTCTTC,CASSTSGGPFNEQFF
TRBJ2-5,NA,TRBV7-2,NA,TGTGCCAGCAGCTTAGTTATCGCGCAGGGGCAAGAGACCCAGTACTTC,CASSLVIAQGQETQYF
TRBJ2-1,TRBD2,TRBV6-1,NA,TGTGCCAGCAGTGAACTAGCGGGAGTACGGAATGAGCAGTTCTTC,CASSELAGVRNEQFF
TRBJ1-1,NA,TRBV6-4,NA,TGTGCCAGCAGTGAACCCCGCCGTCAGAACACTGAAGCTTTCTTT,CASSEPRRQNTEAFF
TRBJ1-1,NA,TRBV5-4,NA,TGTGCCAGCAGCTCGACCTTAGACTCGAGTAACACTGAAGCTTTCTTT,CASSSTLDSSNTEAFF
TRBJ2-7,TRBD1,TRBV11-3,NA,TGTGCCAGCAGAATTCAACAGGGGGCGGGCGAGCAGTACTTC,CASRIQQGAGEQYF
TRBJ2-7,NA,TRBV29-1,NA,TGCAGCGTTGGGAGGGGCCCCCGCGAGCAGTACTTC,CSVGRGPREQYF
TRBJ2-1,TRBD2,TRBV5-1,NA,TGCGCCAGCAAACCCTCCGGGACTAGCATGGGGGGAGAGCAGTTCTTC,CASKPSGTSMGGEQFF
TRBJ2-7,TRBD2,TRBV7-9,NA,TGTGCCAGCAGTGGGGGTGGGGCGGGAGCGTTCTCCTACGAGCAGTACTTC,CASSGGGAGAFSYEQYF
TRBJ1-2,NA,TRBV7-9,NA,TGTGCCAGCAGCTTATATGGTCAGGGCTACACCTTC,CASSLYGQGYTF
TRBJ1-2,NA,TRBV27,NA,TGTGCCAGCAGTCCCCACAGTTATAACTATGGCTACACCTTC,CASSPHSYNYGYTF